This TCR beta chain comes out of a study of blood T cell repertoires in COVID-19. Study processing details: Estimated nucleated cell counts came from reference gene primer amplification. Libraries were prepared by immunoSEQ multiplex PCR; TCRdb keeps only in-frame clonotypes and omits some of them. V and J calls and clone size follow that table, whereas D and trimming were derived from the DNA. The sample holds about 44,000 clones, about 88% seen once. Germline loops: CDR1 LNHDA, CDR2 SQIVND (reference sequence). V was cut by 2 bases and J by 5 bases, with 12 bases left in between. CDR3 length: 14 amino acids.

Sequences were obtained from peripheral blood. This receptor was obtained from a human donor in a cohort sampled during active COVID-19. V is TRBV19 and J is TRBJ1-1, with D hard to call. This CDR3 reads CASSIRGLGTEAFF. CDR3 nucleotide sequence: TGTGCCAGTAGTATACGAGGGCTGGGGACTGAAGCTTTCTTT. The entire variable domain, with the rest obtained from reference TRBV19 and TRBJ1-1, is as follows: DGGITQSPKYLFRKEGQNVTLSCEQNLNHDAMYWYRQDPGQGLRLIYYSQIVNDFQKGDIAEGYSVSREKKESFPLTVTSAQKNPTAFYLCASSIRGLGTEAFFGQGTRLTVV.